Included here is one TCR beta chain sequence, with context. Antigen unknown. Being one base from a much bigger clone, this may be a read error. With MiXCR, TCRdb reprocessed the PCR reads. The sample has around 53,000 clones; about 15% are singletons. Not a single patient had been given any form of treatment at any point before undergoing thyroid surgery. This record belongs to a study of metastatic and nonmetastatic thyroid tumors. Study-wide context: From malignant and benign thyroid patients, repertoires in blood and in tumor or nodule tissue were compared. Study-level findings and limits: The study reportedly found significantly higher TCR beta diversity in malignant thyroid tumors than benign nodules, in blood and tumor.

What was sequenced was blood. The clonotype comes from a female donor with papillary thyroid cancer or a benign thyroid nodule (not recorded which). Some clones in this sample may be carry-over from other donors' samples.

CDR3 nucleotides: TGCAGCGTCGACGAACAGGGAAACACCATATATTTT. Protein: CSVDEQGNTIYF. The V and J genes are TRBV29-1 and TRBJ1-3; D not resolved. The V gene lost 6 bases and the J gene lost 4 bases, with 10 bases spanning the gap. Germline assignment: CDR1 SQVTM and CDR2 ANQGSEA. The CDR3 consists of 12 residues.